The subject of this entry is one T cell receptor beta chain. Its target is not known. These data come from a study of early T cells in non-severe SARS-CoV-2 infection. Study-level information: Investigators sequenced bulk RNA drawn from unsorted whole blood, and chains remained unpaired.

Overall study results and limits: VDJdb-based annotation leaned toward anti-spike CD8 responses and missed private and CD4 specificities.

Individually, cDNA molecules had unique molecular identifiers attached to them. One entry per CDR3 protein results from TCRdb running MiXCR on the 5' RACE reads. The sample contains about 92,000 distinct CDR3 sequences, roughly 15% of which appear only once. V was trimmed by 6 bases and J by 7 bases, leaving 16 bases between them. The germline V gene encodes CDR1 LGHNT and CDR2 FRNRAP. There are 13 residues in the CDR3. Sequencing was performed on whole blood. This sequence joins TRBV12-5 and TRBJ2-7; D may correspond to TRBD1 or TRBD2 (5 bases each). The sequence came from an adult who was a healthcare worker with PCR-confirmed SARS-CoV-2 infection or an uninfected control (not recorded which). The CDR3, as DNA: TGTGCTAGTGGCCCAGTCGGGGCCCAAGAGCAGTACTTC. Amino acids: CASGPVGAQEQYF.